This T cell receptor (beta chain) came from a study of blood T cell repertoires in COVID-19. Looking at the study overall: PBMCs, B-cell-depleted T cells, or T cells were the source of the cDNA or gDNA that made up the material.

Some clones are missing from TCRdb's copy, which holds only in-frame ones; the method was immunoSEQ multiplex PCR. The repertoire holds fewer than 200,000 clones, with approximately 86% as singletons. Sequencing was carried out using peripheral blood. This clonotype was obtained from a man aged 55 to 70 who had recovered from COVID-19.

Written as DNA, the CDR3 is TGTGCCAGCTCACCACCGGGAACGGAGGGGAACACTGAAGCTTTCTTT. Amino acids: CASSPPGTEGNTEAFF. This chain joins TRBV18 and TRBJ1-1; D call uncertain. This CDR3 contains 16 residues. V lost 0 bases and J lost 1, with 12 bases in between. From germline, CDR1 is KGHSH and CDR2 LQKENI.